Listed below are T cell receptor beta chains from one sample, sequenced in a study of blood T cell repertoires in COVID-19. The assay was immunoSEQ multiplex PCR, and TCRdb's table has in-frame clones only and misses some. The table records 200,000 to 300,000 clones, more than 75% of them present only once. The sample taken for sequencing was peripheral blood. These receptors came from a woman aged 60-75 years who had recovered from COVID-19. CDR3s include the opening cysteine and the closing phenylalanine or tryptophan. The order of the fields is V gene, clone size, D gene, J gene, CDR3 protein, CDR3 DNA. A D gene is named only where the DNA matches it firmly. A row's size may be missing; if present it is once, few, many or a size class.

v_gene: TRBV2
abundance: once
d_gene: TRBD2
j_gene: TRBJ2-1
CDR3aa: CASSEWTSGGEQFF
CDR3nt: TGTGCCAGCAGTGAATGGACTAGCGGGGGTGAGCAGTTCTTC

v_gene: TRBV5-1
abundance: NA
d_gene: NA
j_gene: TRBJ2-3
CDR3aa: CASSLEGAVTDTQYF
CDR3nt: TGCGCCAGCAGCTTGGAAGGGGCAGTCACAGATACGCAGTATTTT

v_gene: TRBV10-3
abundance: NA
d_gene: NA
j_gene: TRBJ1-1
CDR3aa: CAISVAGTEAFF
CDR3nt: TGTGCCATCAGTGTGGCAGGGACTGAAGCTTTCTTT

v_gene: TRBV2
abundance: NA
d_gene: NA
j_gene: TRBJ2-7
CDR3aa: CASGVWGGAGEQYF
CDR3nt: TGTGCCAGCGGAGTCTGGGGGGGGGCGGGGGAGCAGTACTTC

v_gene: TRBV19
abundance: NA
d_gene: NA
j_gene: TRBJ1-2
CDR3aa: CASLRGGYGYTF
CDR3nt: TGTGCCAGTCTCAGGGGCGGCTATGGCTACACCTTC

v_gene: TRBV29-1
abundance: NA
d_gene: TRBD1
j_gene: TRBJ2-7
CDR3aa: CSVETGTGAGEQYF
CDR3nt: TGCAGCGTTGAAACCGGGACAGGGGCTGGCGAGCAGTACTTC

v_gene: TRBV9
abundance: NA
d_gene: NA
j_gene: TRBJ1-2
CDR3aa: CASSRGGGLDYGYTF
CDR3nt: TGTGCCAGCAGCCGCGGGGGGGGCCTTGACTATGGCTACACCTTC

v_gene: TRBV28
abundance: NA
d_gene: TRBD1
j_gene: TRBJ1-5
CDR3aa: CASSLSIGGQGFSNQPQHF
CDR3nt: TGTGCCAGCAGTTTAAGTATTGGGGGACAGGGTTTTAGCAATCAGCCCCAGCATTTT

v_gene: TRBV7-8
abundance: once
d_gene: TRBD1
j_gene: TRBJ1-2
CDR3aa: CASSLVRGLGYTF
CDR3nt: TGTGCCAGCAGCTTAGTCAGGGGGCTTGGCTACACCTTC

v_gene: TRBV7-6
abundance: NA
d_gene: NA
j_gene: TRBJ1-6
CDR3aa: CASSLAQEGSPLHF
CDR3nt: TGTGCCAGCAGCTTAGCGCAAGAGGGATCACCCCTCCACTTT

v_gene: TRBV4-3
abundance: NA
d_gene: TRBD1
j_gene: TRBJ1-6
CDR3aa: CASSRYRDSSYNSPLHF
CDR3nt: TGCGCCAGCAGCCGGTACCGGGACAGCTCCTATAATTCACCCCTCCACTTT

v_gene: TRBV9
abundance: NA
d_gene: TRBD2
j_gene: TRBJ2-3
CDR3aa: CASSVFAGTSGATDTQYF
CDR3nt: TGTGCCAGCAGCGTATTCGCCGGGACTAGCGGGGCCACAGATACGCAGTATTTT

v_gene: TRBV6-4
abundance: once
d_gene: NA
j_gene: TRBJ1-4
CDR3aa: CASSDREGRKLFF
CDR3nt: TGTGCCAGCAGTGACCGAGAAGGGAGGAAACTGTTTTTT

v_gene: TRBV5-6
abundance: NA
d_gene: NA
j_gene: TRBJ1-4
CDR3aa: CASSFYSGGPREKLFF
CDR3nt: TGTGCCAGCAGCTTTTACAGTGGAGGCCCTAGAGAAAAACTGTTTTTT

v_gene: TRBV5-1
abundance: NA
d_gene: TRBD1
j_gene: TRBJ1-5
CDR3aa: CASSWGQGADQPQHF
CDR3nt: TGCGCCAGCAGCTGGGGACAGGGGGCCGATCAGCCCCAGCATTTT

v_gene: TRBV28
abundance: few
d_gene: NA
j_gene: TRBJ1-3
CDR3aa: CATDTSGNTIYF
CDR3nt: TGTGCCACCGACACCTCTGGAAACACCATATATTTT

v_gene: TRBV28
abundance: NA
d_gene: NA
j_gene: TRBJ2-3
CDR3aa: CASSRRLHTDTQYF
CDR3nt: TGTGCCAGCAGTAGGCGGCTGCACACAGATACGCAGTATTTT

v_gene: TRBV2
abundance: NA
d_gene: TRBD2
j_gene: TRBJ2-1
CDR3aa: CASSRTGGTYNEQFF
CDR3nt: TGTGCCAGCAGTCGGACCGGGGGGACCTACAATGAGCAGTTCTTC

v_gene: TRBV4-3
abundance: NA
d_gene: NA
j_gene: TRBJ1-4
CDR3aa: CASSQVRLGTKEKLFF
CDR3nt: TGCGCCAGCAGCCAAGTACGACTTGGGACAAAAGAAAAACTGTTTTTT

v_gene: TRBV5-5
abundance: NA
d_gene: TRBD1
j_gene: TRBJ1-2
CDR3aa: CASSSRTGSSGYTF
CDR3nt: TGTGCCAGCAGCTCCCGGACAGGGAGTTCCGGCTACACCTTC